The present T cell receptor beta chain was sequenced within a study of T cells in Graves' hyperthyroidism and ophthalmopathy. With regard to this clonotype: Its matching antigen is unknown.

There were TCR beta CDR3 regions amplified from RNA transcripts. The HTBI set primed first-round TCR CDR3 RT-PCR. TCRdb processed the multiplex PCR reads anew with MiXCR; each CDR3 protein has one entry. Of around 500,000 distinct CDR3 sequences in the sample, roughly an eighth were seen once. Graves' hyperthyroidism qualified as stable when ophthalmopathy did not progress within 18 months. Aged 18 to 65, the patients had hyperthyroidism that was newly diagnosed and had lasted under 2 months. Germline CDR1 and CDR2: MNHEY and SMNVEV (reference sequence). This CDR3 is built from 15 residues. The junction had 13 bases not matched to a gene; V was cut back by 7 bases and J by 8 bases. Findings and caveats of the study: The model predicted ophthalmopathy a median around 6 months before onset. Ophthalmopathy and stable hyperthyroidism were separated by a 13 V-J model.

The specimen sequenced was blood. The TCR was taken from a woman aged 18 to 35 with Graves' hyperthyroidism. V and J are TRBV27 and TRBJ2-2; 7 bases match TRBD2. The CDR3, as DNA: TGTGCCAGCAATCACCGCCCCCGGGGGGAGGGGGAGCTGTTTTTT. Protein: CASNHRPRGEGELFF.